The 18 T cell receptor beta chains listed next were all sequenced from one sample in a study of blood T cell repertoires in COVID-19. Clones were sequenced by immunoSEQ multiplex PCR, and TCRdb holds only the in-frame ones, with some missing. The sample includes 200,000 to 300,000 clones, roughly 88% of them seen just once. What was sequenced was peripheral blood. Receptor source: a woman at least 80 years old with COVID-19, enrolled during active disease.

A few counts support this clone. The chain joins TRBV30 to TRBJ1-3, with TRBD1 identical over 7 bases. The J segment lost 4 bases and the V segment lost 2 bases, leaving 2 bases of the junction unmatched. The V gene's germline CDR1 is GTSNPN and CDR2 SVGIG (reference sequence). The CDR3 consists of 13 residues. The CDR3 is CAWSPTGGNTIYF. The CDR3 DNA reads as TGTGCCTGGAGTCCGACAGGGGGAAACACCATATATTTT.

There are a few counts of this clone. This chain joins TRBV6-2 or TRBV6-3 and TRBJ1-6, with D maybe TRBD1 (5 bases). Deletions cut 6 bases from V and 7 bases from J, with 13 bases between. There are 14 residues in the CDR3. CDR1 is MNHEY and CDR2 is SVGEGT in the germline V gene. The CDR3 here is CASSHAEGNSPLHF. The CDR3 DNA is TGTGCCAGCAGCCACGCGGAGGGGAATTCACCCCTCCACTTT.

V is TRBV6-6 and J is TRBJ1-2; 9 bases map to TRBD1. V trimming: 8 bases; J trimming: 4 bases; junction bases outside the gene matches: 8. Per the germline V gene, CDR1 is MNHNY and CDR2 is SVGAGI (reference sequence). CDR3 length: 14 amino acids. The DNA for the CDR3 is TGTGCCAGCCTTGGACAGGGGAGGAGCTATGGCTACACCTTC. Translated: CASLGQGRSYGYTF.

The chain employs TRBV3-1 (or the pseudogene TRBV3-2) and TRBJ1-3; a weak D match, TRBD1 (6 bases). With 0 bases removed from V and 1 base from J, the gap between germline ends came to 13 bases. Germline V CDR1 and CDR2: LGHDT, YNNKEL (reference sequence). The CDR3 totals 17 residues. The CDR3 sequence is CASSQDHRDSSGNTIYF. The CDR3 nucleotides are TGTGCCAGCAGCCAAGATCACAGGGATTCATCTGGAAACACCATATATTTT.

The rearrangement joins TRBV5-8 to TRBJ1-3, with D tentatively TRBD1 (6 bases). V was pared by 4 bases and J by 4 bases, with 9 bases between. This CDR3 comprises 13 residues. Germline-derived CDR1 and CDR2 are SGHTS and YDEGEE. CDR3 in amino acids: CASSPTGGNTIYF. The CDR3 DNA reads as TGTGCCAGCAGCCCAACAGGGGGAAACACCATATATTTT.

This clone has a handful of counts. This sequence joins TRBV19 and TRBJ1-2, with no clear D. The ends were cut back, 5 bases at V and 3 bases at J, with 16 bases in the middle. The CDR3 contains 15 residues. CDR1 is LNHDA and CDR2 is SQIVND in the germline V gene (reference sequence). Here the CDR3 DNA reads TGTGCCAGTAGTGACCTCATTCCCCGGGACTATGGCTACACCTTC. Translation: CASSDLIPRDYGYTF. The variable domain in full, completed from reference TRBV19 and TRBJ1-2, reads DGGITQSPKYLFRKEGQNVTLSCEQNLNHDAMYWYRQDPGQGLRLIYYSQIVNDFQKGDIAEGYSVSREKKESFPLTVTSAQKNPTAFYLCASSDLIPRDYGYTFGSGTRLTVV.

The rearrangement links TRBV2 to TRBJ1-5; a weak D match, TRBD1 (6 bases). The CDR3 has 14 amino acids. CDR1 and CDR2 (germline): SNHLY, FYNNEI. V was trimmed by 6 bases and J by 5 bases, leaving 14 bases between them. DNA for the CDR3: TGTGCCAGCAGACAGGGCGCCGCAGATCAGCCCCAGCATTTT. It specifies CASRQGAADQPQHF.

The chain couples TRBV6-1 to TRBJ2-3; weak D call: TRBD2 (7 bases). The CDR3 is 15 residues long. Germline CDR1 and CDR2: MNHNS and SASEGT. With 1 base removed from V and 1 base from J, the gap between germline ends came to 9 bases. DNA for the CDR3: TGTGCCAGCAGTGAAGGGGGGGGGCGCACAGATACGCAGTATTTT. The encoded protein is CASSEGGGRTDTQYF.

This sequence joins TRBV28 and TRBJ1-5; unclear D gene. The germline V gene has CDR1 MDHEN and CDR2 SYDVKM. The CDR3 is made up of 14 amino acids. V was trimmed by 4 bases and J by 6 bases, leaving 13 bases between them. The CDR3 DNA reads TGTGCCAGCAGTTCGCCCTCGTTCGGTCAGCCCCAGCATTTT. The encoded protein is CASSSPSFGQPQHF.

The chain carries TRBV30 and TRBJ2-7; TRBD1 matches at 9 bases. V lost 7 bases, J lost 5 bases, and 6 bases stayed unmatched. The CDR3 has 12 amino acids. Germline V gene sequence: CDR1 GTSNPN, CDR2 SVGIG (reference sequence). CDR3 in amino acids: CAYRTGDHEQYF. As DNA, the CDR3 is TGTGCCTACAGGACAGGGGACCACGAGCAGTACTTC.

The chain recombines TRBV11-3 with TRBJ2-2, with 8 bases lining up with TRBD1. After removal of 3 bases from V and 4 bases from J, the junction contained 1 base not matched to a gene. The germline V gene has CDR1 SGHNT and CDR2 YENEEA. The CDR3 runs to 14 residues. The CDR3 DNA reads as TGTGCCAGCAGCTTGGGACAGGCCACCGGGGAGCTGTTTTTT. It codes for CASSLGQATGELFF.

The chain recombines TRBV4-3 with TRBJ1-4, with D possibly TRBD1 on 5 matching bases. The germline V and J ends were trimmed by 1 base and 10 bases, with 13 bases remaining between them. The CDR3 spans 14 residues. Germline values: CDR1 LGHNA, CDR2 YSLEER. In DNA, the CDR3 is TGCGCCAGCAGCCAAGGTCGGGGGATGTCAAAACTGTTTTTT. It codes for CASSQGRGMSKLFF.

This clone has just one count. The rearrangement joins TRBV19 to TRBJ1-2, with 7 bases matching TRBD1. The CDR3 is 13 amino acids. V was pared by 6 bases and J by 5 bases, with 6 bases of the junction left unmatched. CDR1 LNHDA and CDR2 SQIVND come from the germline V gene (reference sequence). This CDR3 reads CASRTTGRYGYTF. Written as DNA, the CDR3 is TGTGCCAGTAGGACGACAGGGAGGTATGGCTACACCTTC.

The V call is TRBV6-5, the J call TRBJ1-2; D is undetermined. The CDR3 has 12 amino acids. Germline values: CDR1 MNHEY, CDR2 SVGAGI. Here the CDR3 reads CHSRGANYGYTF. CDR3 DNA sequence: TGTCACTCGCGGGGAGCTAACTATGGCTACACCTTC.

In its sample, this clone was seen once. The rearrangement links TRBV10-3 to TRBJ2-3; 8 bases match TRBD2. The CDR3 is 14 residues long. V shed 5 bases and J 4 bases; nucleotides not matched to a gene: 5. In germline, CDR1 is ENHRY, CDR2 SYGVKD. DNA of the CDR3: TGTGCCATCAGTAATAGCGGGGAGGCAGATACGCAGTATTTT. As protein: CAISNSGEADTQYF.

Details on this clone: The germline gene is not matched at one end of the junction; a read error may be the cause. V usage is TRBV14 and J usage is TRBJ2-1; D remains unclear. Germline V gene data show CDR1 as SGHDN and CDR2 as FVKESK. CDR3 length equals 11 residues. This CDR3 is CASSSRTDKVF. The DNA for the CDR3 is TGTGCCAGCAGCTCCCGCACAGATAAGGTCTTC.

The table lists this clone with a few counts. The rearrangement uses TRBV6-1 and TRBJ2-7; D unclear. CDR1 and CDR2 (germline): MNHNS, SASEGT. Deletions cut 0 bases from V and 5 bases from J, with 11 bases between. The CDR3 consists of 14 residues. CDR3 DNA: TGTGCCAGCAGTGAAGCGCTGAACAATAACGAGCAGTACTTC. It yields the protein CASSEALNNNEQYF.

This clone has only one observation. The CDR3 here is CASSDREGATNEKLFF. CDR3 nucleotide sequence: TGTGCCAGCAGCGACAGGGAAGGGGCAACTAATGAAAAACTGTTTTTT. V gene TRBV5-8 combines with J gene TRBJ1-4; TRBD1 aligns across 7 bases. The J segment lost 0 bases and the V segment lost 4 bases, leaving 6 bases of the junction unmatched. Germline loops: CDR1 SGHTS, CDR2 YDEGEE. The CDR3 consists of 16 residues.